A single sample gave rise to the 23 T cell receptor beta chains below, sequenced in a study of blood T cell repertoires in COVID-19. Method: immunoSEQ multiplex PCR; TCRdb's copy keeps in-frame clones and lacks some. The sample records 300,000 to 400,000 clones, around 88% being singletons. Sequencing was done on a sample of peripheral blood. These receptors were collected from a woman aged 55-69 years with COVID-19, enrolled during active disease.

This rearrangement joins TRBV30 to TRBJ1-2; 10 positions match TRBD1. The CDR3 length is 16 residues. Trimming at V came to 5 bases and at J to 3 bases, leaving 12 bases not matched to a gene. CDR1 and CDR2 from the germline V gene are GTSNPN and SVGIG (reference sequence). This CDR3 is CAWLGTGALFDYGYTF. The CDR3 nucleotides read TGTGCCTGGCTGGGGACAGGGGCCTTGTTTGACTATGGCTACACCTTC.

CDR3 amino acids: CASSHGQRSSYEQYF. Here the CDR3 DNA reads TGTGCCAGCAGCCATGGACAGCGCTCCTCCTACGAGCAGTACTTC. The gene calls are TRBV7-9 and TRBJ2-7; D may be TRBD1 (6 bases). The CDR3 is 15 amino acids. The germline CDR1 and CDR2 sequences are SEHNR and FQNEAQ (reference sequence). The V end lost 5 bases, the J end lost 0 bases, and 14 bases lay between the germline ends.

The chain uses TRBV6-5 and TRBJ1-1; D gene ambiguous. Germline values: CDR1 MNHEY, CDR2 SVGAGI. The CDR3 runs 13 residues. V dropped 2 bases and J dropped 11 bases, with 15 bases sitting between them. CDR3 amino acids: CASSYGGARPAFF. CDR3 nucleotide sequence: TGTGCCAGCAGTTACGGAGGAGCCAGGCCGGCTTTCTTT.

The rearrangement uses TRBV29-1 and TRBJ2-1, with D possibly TRBD1 on 6 matching bases. V was clipped by 5 bases and J by 4 bases, with 15 bases between them. The CDR3 contains 14 residues. Germline assignment: CDR1 SQVTM and CDR2 ANQGSEA. CDR3 DNA sequence: TGCAGCGTTTTCTCTAACAGGGCGTACAATGAGCAGTTCTTC. This gives the protein CSVFSNRAYNEQFF.

This chain uses TRBV5-1 with TRBJ2-7; D is unclear. This CDR3 comprises 16 residues. Germline V lookup: CDR1 SGHRS, CDR2 YFSETQ. The V and J ends lost 3 bases and 0 bases respectively, with 16 bases between them. The chain's CDR3 is CASSSYKTGFSYEQYF. CDR3 coding DNA: TGCGCCAGCAGCTCCTATAAGACCGGGTTCTCCTACGAGCAGTACTTC.

The V gene is TRBV27, the J gene TRBJ2-1; tentatively, D is TRBD1 (6 bases). Germline loops: CDR1 MNHEY, CDR2 SMNVEV (reference sequence). V dropped 5 bases and J dropped 8 bases, with 10 bases sitting between them. The CDR3 is 12 amino acids. CDR3 nucleotide sequence: TGTGCCAGCAGTACTTACAGGGATGAGCAGTTCTTC. This translates into CASSTYRDEQFF.

The chain joins TRBV9 to TRBJ2-5; 7 bases match TRBD1. The CDR3 is made up of 14 amino acids. Germline trimming cut 4 bases from V and 3 bases from J; bases unmatched to any gene: 6. CDR1 and CDR2 from the germline V gene are SGDLS and YYNGEE. CDR3 DNA: TGTGCCAGCAGCACAGAGGGGACAGAAGAGACCCAGTACTTC. Its protein product is CASSTEGTEETQYF.

The chain employs TRBV2 and TRBJ1-1; weak D call: TRBD1 (5 bases). This CDR3 is built from 13 residues. V gave up 4 bases and J gave up 1 base, with 7 bases separating them. The germline V gene encodes CDR1 SNHLY and CDR2 FYNNEI. The CDR3 loop is CASSARANTEAFF. The CDR3 DNA sequence: TGTGCCAGCAGTGCCAGGGCGAACACTGAAGCTTTCTTT.

The chain is built from TRBV5-8 and TRBJ1-6; weak D call: TRBD1 (5 bases). Per the germline V gene, CDR1 is SGHTS and CDR2 is YDEGEE. This CDR3 is built from 16 residues. Trimming left V 0 bases short and J 9 bases short, with 16 bases between. The CDR3: CASSLGVGTGGSPLHF. Here the CDR3 DNA reads TGTGCCAGCAGCTTGGGAGTCGGGACTGGCGGTTCACCCCTCCACTTT.

This chain joins TRBV6-4 and TRBJ2-7, with D tentatively TRBD1 (6 bases). Germline V lookup: CDR1 MRHNA, CDR2 SNTAGT. The CDR3 is 13 residues long. V was clipped by 6 bases and J by 3 bases, with 12 bases between them. CDR3 loop: CASSHRDNYEQYF. CDR3 DNA: TGTGCCAGCAGCCACAGGGACAACTACGAGCAGTACTTC.

V gene TRBV7-3 combines with J gene TRBJ2-6; the match to TRBD1 covers 7 bases. The V segment lost 2 bases and the J segment 0 bases; nucleotides outside the gene matches: 4. CDR1 is SGHTA and CDR2 is FQGTGA in the germline V gene. CDR3 length equals 17 residues. The CDR3 here is CASSLAGTASGANVLTF. In DNA form, the CDR3 reads TGTGCCAGCAGCTTAGCCGGGACAGCCTCTGGGGCCAACGTCCTGACTTTC.

The V call is TRBV7-9, the J call TRBJ1-2; the match to TRBD1 covers 7 bases. V dropped 4 bases and J dropped 8; count of bases not matched to a gene: 10. The CDR3 runs 14 residues. Germline V gives CDR1 SEHNR, CDR2 FQNEAQ (reference sequence). The CDR3 nucleotides read TGTGCCAGCAGCTATACAGGGGCCGCTGGGGGCTACACCTTC. Protein: CASSYTGAAGGYTF.

This clone has just one count. V is TRBV5-1 and J is TRBJ1-1, with D maybe TRBD1 (6 bases). V lost 4 bases to trimming and J lost 5 bases, with 15 bases between them. Germline V lookup: CDR1 SGHRS, CDR2 YFSETQ. The CDR3 loop spans 14 amino acids. The CDR3 DNA follows: TGCGCCAGCAGCCTACAGGGATTGGGTACTGAAGCTTTCTTT. Protein sequence: CASSLQGLGTEAFF.

This chain connects TRBV3-1 (or the pseudogene TRBV3-2) to TRBJ1-1; D gene unclear. The CDR3 has 14 amino acids. With 0 bases removed from V and 2 bases from J, the gap between germline ends came to 7 bases. Germline V lookup: CDR1 LGHDT, CDR2 YNNKEL (reference sequence). The CDR3 loop is CASSQEFRNTEAFF. CDR3 DNA sequence: TGTGCCAGCAGCCAAGAATTCAGAAACACTGAAGCTTTCTTT.

This chain links TRBV13 with TRBJ2-7; weak D call: TRBD2 (5 bases). The V end was cut by 5 bases, the J end by 3 bases, with 8 bases between. Germline V lookup: CDR1 PRHDT, CDR2 FYEKMQ (reference sequence). This CDR3 spans 12 amino acids. CDR3 bases: TGTGCCAGCAGCGGCGAGGGCTACGAGCAGTACTTC. This codes for CASSGEGYEQYF.

This clone was found many times. This chain joins TRBV19 and TRBJ1-5, with 9 bases that match TRBD1. CDR1 LNHDA and CDR2 SQIVND come from the germline V gene (reference sequence). Unmatched junction bases numbered 4, after V lost 4 bases and J lost 0 bases. The CDR3 runs 16 residues. Here the CDR3 DNA reads TGTGCCAGTAGTAACAGGGGGCTTTATAGCAATCAGCCCCAGCATTTT. This codes for CASSNRGLYSNQPQHF.

The J gene is TRBJ2-5, the V gene TRBV5-4; D remains unclear. The CDR3 sequence is 13 residues long. Deletions cut 4 bases from V and 7 bases from J, with 14 bases between. CDR1 and CDR2 (germline): SGHNT, YYREEE (reference sequence). The CDR3: CASSTGSPGTQYF. CDR3 DNA: TGTGCCAGCAGCACCGGAAGCCCGGGGACCCAGTACTTC. Full variable domain (missing parts from reference TRBV5-4 and TRBJ2-5): ETGVTQSPTHLIKTRGQQVTLRCSSQSGHNTVSWYQQALGQGPQFIFQYYREEENGRGNFPPRFSGLQFPNYSSELNVNALELDDSALYLCASSTGSPGTQYFGPGTRLLVL.

The chain couples TRBV4-2 to TRBJ1-1; D perhaps matches TRBD1 (5 bases). The CDR3 sequence is 14 residues long. CDR1 LGHNA and CDR2 YNFKEQ come from the germline V gene. V lost 4 bases and J 3 bases, leaving 12 bases between the germline ends. CDR3 bases: TGTGCCAGCAGCCCGGGGGGGAAGGACACTGAAGCTTTCTTT. It translates to CASSPGGKDTEAFF.

The genes are TRBV15 and TRBJ2-3; TRBD2 matches at 14 bases. This CDR3 has 15 amino acids. The germline V gene has CDR1 LNHNV and CDR2 YYDKDF (reference sequence). Trimming at V came to 1 base and at J to 10 bases, leaving 4 bases not matched to a gene. The CDR3 DNA sequence: TGTGCCACCAGCAGAGGAGTGGGACTAGCGGGGGCGCAGTATTTT. Residues: CATSRGVGLAGAQYF. Using reference TRBV15 and TRBJ2-3 for the parts outside the CDR3, the full variable domain is DAMVIQNPRYQVTQFGKPVTLSCSQTLNHNVMYWYQQKSSQAPKLLFHYYDKDFNNEADTPDNFQSRRPNTSFCFLDIRSPGLGDTAMYLCATSRGVGLAGAQYFGPGTRLTVL.

V and J are TRBV5-6 and TRBJ1-6; possibly TRBD1 for D (6 bases). Germline V gives CDR1 SGHDT, CDR2 YYEEEE. There are 18 residues in the CDR3. V lost 4 bases to trimming and J lost 0 bases, with 17 bases between them. CDR3 loop: CASSTTGQWSSYNSPLHF. CDR3 DNA: TGTGCCAGCAGCACCACCGGACAGTGGAGCTCCTATAATTCACCCCTCCACTTT.

The gene calls are TRBV19 and TRBJ1-2, with D possibly being TRBD1 (5 bases). The CDR3 sequence is 14 residues long. Trimming shortened V by 5 bases and J by 5 bases, and 15 bases separated the two germline ends. From germline, CDR1 is LNHDA and CDR2 SQIVND (reference sequence). The CDR3 protein is CASSLAGQEYGYTF. The CDR3, as DNA: TGTGCCAGTAGTTTGGCGGGGCAGGAGTATGGCTACACCTTC.

The CDR3 DNA follows: TGTGCCAGCAGCCTAGCGGGGGGAGCGTACAATGAGCAGTTCTTC. It specifies CASSLAGGAYNEQFF. The genes are TRBV7-3 and TRBJ2-1; the match to TRBD2 covers 11 bases. Germline-derived CDR1 and CDR2 are SGHTA and FQGTGA. The V gene end was trimmed by 5 bases and the J gene end by 4 bases; junction bases not matched to a gene: 4. This CDR3 has 15 residues.

The V and J genes are TRBV5-5 and TRBJ1-1, with D perhaps matching TRBD1 (5 bases). The CDR3 covers 13 residues. The V end lost 5 bases, the J end lost 3 bases, and 11 bases lay between the germline ends. Germline CDR1 reads SGHKS; CDR2 reads YYEKEE (reference sequence). CDR3 DNA sequence: TGTGCCAGCAGTCCTACAGGATACACTGAAGCTTTCTTT. Translating gives CASSPTGYTEAFF.